The rows below give T cell receptor beta chains drawn from one sample of a study of T cell repertoires in cytomegalovirus infection. TCRdb called the reads again in MiXCR, with one record for every CDR3 protein. The sample has roughly 630,000 distinct CDR3 sequences, approximately 25% seen once. Sequences were obtained from CD8+ T cells from PBMCs. These receptor sequences come from a human donor in good health (CMV status not recorded). Some clones in this sample may be carry-over from other donors' samples. Both conserved end residues are part of each CDR3. Each record gives: J gene, V gene, clone size, D gene, CDR3 DNA, CDR3 protein. A D gene is named only where the DNA matches it firmly. A clone size is listed for some rows: how often the clone was seen (once, few, many), or a class if it is expanded.

>TRBJ1-1|TRBV6-2/TRBV6-3|.|.
TGTGCCAGCACCCCGCAAGGCAGAGGGACTGAAGCTTTCTTT
CASTPQGRGTEAFF
>TRBJ2-3|TRBV5-5|few|.
TGTGCCAGCAGCTCCCTTGGACGGCCCAGCACAGATACGCAGTATTTT
CASSSLGRPSTDTQYF
>TRBJ2-1|TRBV7-2|many|TRBD2
TGTGCCAGCAGCCGGACTAGCGGGAGCTACAATGAGCAGTTCTTC
CASSRTSGSYNEQFF
>TRBJ1-5|TRBV6-2/TRBV6-3|few|TRBD1
TGTGCCAGCAGTTATAATGGACAGGGGGCTTGGAGCAATCAGCCCCAGCATTTT
CASSYNGQGAWSNQPQHF
>TRBJ2-7|TRBV2|few|TRBD2
TGTGCCAGTAGGTCAAGCGGGGGGCCGCCCTACGAGCAGTACTTC
CASRSSGGPPYEQYF
>TRBJ2-2|TRBV7-9|.|.
TGTGCCAGCAGCTCTAAGGGGTTCAAGAACACCGGGGAGCTGTTTTTT
CASSSKGFKNTGELFF
>TRBJ1-2|TRBV7-2|many|.
TGTGCCAGCAGCTTAGCGGGGGCAGGGAACTATGGCTACACCTTC
CASSLAGAGNYGYTF
>TRBJ2-1|TRBV5-5|.|.
TGTGCCAGCAGCTTACCACTGGGTCATGAGCAGTTCTTC
CASSLPLGHEQFF
>TRBJ1-4|TRBV20-1|.|.
TGCAGTGCTAGAGTCCTTGGGGACGGGTTGAAACTGTTTTTT
CSARVLGDGLKLFF
>TRBJ1-4|TRBV19|.|.
TGTGCCAGTAGTATCGAAGAAGGGGGGGCAACTAATGAAAAACTGTTTTTT
CASSIEEGGATNEKLFF
>TRBJ2-3|TRBV6-6|.|.
TGTGCCAGCAGTTACGTAGGGGCCACAGATACGCAGTATTTT
CASSYVGATDTQYF
>TRBJ2-1|TRBV20-1|.|.
TGCAGTGCCCTCAATTACAATGAGCAGTTCTTC
CSALNYNEQFF
>TRBJ2-1|TRBV20-1|.|.
TGCAGTGCTAGTTTGTCTGGCTTGGGGTCGTACAATGAGCAGTTCTTC
CSASLSGLGSYNEQFF
>TRBJ1-3|TRBV6-6|.|TRBD1
TGTGCCAGCACGCCTTTTCGACAGGGGGCAACTGGAAACACCATATATTTT
CASTPFRQGATGNTIYF
>TRBJ1-3|TRBV20-1|.|.
TGCAGTGCTAGAGATTTTACAGAGCTCTCTGGAAACACCATATATTTT
CSARDFTELSGNTIYF
>TRBJ2-4|TRBV7-6|many|TRBD2
TGTGCCAGCAGCTTAGAAATCGGACTAGCGGGGGACAAAAACATTCAGTACTTC
CASSLEIGLAGDKNIQYF
>TRBJ1-2|TRBV29-1|few|.
TGCAGCGTTGAGAGCGTCCATGGCTACACCTTC
CSVESVHGYTF
>TRBJ2-3|TRBV20-1|many|.
TGCAGTGCCCTCCCAGGGGAGGCTAGTATAGATACGCAGTATTTT
CSALPGEASIDTQYF
>TRBJ1-2|TRBV20-1|few|.
TGCAGTGCTCCCGAAGCCTGGGGTGGCTACACCTTC
CSAPEAWGGYTF
>TRBJ1-1|TRBV18|.|TRBD1
TGTGCCAGCTCGCCGAGCCGGACAGGGCCTACTGAAGCTTTCTTT
CASSPSRTGPTEAFF
>TRBJ2-2|TRBV20-1|.|.
TGCAGTGCTGGGGGGACGAACACCGGGGAGCTGTTTTTT
CSAGGTNTGELFF
>TRBJ1-1|TRBV12-3/TRBV12-4|.|.
TGTGCCAGCAGTTTTGTTGGGGGGAACACTGCAGCTTTCTTT
CASSFVGGNTAAFF
>TRBJ2-2|TRBV7-7|few|.
TGTGCTAGCAGCTTACTCCAGACGAACACCGGGGAGCTGTTTTTT
CASSLLQTNTGELFF
>TRBJ1-5|TRBV4-3|.|.
TGCGCCAGCAGCCAAGAGGGCGGGACACCGAATCAGCCCCAGCATTTT
CASSQEGGTPNQPQHF
>TRBJ1-1|TRBV6-1|.|.
TGTGCCAGCAGTGAAAACAGGGAGAACACTGAAGCTTTCTTT
CASSENRENTEAFF
>TRBJ2-1|TRBV4-1|few|.
TGTGCCAGCAGCCAAGCGGAATTTACGAGCTCCTACAATGAGCAGTTCTTC
CASSQAEFTSSYNEQFF
>TRBJ2-7|TRBV7-6|many|.
TGTGCCAGCAGCTTCCAAGACACCTCCTACGAGCAGTACTTC
CASSFQDTSYEQYF
>TRBJ2-1|TRBV6-6|few|TRBD2
TGTGCCAGTTACGGGGGGACGTGGGATGAGCAGTTCTTC
CASYGGTWDEQFF
>TRBJ1-5|TRBV20-1|few|.
TGCAGTGCTAGAGATCCCACTTACACGCACAATCAGCCCCAGCATTTT
CSARDPTYTHNQPQHF
>TRBJ1-1|TRBV5-1|.|.
TGCGCCAGCAGAGTCGAAGGGGCCACTGAAGCTTTCTTT
CASRVEGATEAFF
>TRBJ2-7|TRBV7-2|many|TRBD2
TGTGCCAGCAGCTTCGAAACTAGCGGCTCCTACGAGCAGTACTTC
CASSFETSGSYEQYF